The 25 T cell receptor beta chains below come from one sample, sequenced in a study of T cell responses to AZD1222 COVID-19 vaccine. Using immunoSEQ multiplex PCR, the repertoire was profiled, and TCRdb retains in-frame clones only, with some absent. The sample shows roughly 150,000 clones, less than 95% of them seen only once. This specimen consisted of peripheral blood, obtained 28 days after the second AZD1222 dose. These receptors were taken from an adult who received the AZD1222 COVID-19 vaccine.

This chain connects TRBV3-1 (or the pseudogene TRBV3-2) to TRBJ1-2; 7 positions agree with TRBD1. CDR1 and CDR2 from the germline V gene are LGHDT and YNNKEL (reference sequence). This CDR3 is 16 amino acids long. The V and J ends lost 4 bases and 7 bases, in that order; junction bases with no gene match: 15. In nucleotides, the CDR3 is TGTGCCAGCAGCCTTGGTTGGGGAAAACAGGGGTCTGGCTACACCTTC. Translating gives CASSLGWGKQGSGYTF.

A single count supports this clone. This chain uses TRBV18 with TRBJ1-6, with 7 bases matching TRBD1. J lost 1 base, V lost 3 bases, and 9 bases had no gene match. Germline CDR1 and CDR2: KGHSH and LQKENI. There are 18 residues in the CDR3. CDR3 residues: CASSPTEQGDSYNSPLHF. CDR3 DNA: TGTGCCAGCTCACCGACCGAGCAGGGGGATTCCTATAATTCACCCCTCCACTTT.

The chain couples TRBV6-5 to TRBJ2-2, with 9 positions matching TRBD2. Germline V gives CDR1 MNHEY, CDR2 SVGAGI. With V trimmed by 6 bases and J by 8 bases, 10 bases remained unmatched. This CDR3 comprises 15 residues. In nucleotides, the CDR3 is TGTGCCAGCAGCGCGCTAGCGGGGTCCCCTGGGGAGCTGTTTTTT. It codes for CASSALAGSPGELFF.

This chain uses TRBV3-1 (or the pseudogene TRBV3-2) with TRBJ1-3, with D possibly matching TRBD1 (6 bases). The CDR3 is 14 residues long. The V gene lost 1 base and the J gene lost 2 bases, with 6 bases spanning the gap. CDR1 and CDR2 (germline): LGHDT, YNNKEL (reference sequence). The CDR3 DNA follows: TGTGCCAGCAGCCAAGCAGGGGCTGGAAACACCATATATTTT. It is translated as CASSQAGAGNTIYF.

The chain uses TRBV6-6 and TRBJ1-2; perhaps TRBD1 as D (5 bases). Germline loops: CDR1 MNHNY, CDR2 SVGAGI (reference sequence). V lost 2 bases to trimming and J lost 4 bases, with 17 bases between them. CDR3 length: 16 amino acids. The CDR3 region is CASSYPGTLGVYGYTF. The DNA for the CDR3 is TGTGCCAGCAGTTACCCCGGGACCCTGGGAGTCTATGGCTACACCTTC.

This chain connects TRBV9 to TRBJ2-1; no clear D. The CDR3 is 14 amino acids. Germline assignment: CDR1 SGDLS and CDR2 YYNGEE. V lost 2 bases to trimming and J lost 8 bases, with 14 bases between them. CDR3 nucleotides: TGTGCCAGCAGCGTCTTATCATTGGGCGATGAGCAGTTCTTC. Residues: CASSVLSLGDEQFF.

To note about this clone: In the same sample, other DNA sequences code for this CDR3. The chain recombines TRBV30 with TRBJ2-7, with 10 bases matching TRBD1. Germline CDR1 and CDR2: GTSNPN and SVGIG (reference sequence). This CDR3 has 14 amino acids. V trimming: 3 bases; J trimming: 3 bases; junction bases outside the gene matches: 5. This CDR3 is CAWSPGTGDYEQYF. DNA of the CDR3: TGTGCCTGGAGCCCCGGGACAGGGGACTACGAGCAGTACTTC. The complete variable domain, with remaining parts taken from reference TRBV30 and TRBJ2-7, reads SQTIHQWPATLVQPVGSPLSLECTVEGTSNPNLYWYRQAAGRGLQLLFYSVGIGQISSEVPQNLSASRPQDRQFILSSKKLLLSDSGFYLCAWSPGTGDYEQYFGPGTRLTVT.

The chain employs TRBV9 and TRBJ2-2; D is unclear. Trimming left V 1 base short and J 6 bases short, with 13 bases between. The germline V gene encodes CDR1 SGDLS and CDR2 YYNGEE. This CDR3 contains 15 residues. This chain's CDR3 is CASSVFGPDSGELFF. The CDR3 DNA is TGTGCCAGCAGCGTATTTGGCCCCGATTCCGGGGAGCTGTTTTTT.

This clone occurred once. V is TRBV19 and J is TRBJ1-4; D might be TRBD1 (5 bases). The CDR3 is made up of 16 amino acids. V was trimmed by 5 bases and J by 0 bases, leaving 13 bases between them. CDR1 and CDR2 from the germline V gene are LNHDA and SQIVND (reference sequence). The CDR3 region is CASSLGVPPTNEKLFF. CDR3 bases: TGTGCCAGTAGTCTGGGGGTCCCCCCAACTAATGAAAAACTGTTTTTT.

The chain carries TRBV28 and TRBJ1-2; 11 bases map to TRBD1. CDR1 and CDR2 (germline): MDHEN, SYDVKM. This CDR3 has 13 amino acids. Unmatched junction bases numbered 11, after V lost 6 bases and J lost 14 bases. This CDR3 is CASSRDRGSERTF. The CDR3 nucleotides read TGTGCCAGCAGCCGGGACAGGGGGTCGGAAAGAACCTTC.

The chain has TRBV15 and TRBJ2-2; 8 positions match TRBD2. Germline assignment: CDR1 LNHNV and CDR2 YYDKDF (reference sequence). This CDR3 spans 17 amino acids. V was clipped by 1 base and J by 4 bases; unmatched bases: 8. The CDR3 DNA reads TGTGCCACCAGCAGAGGCGGGGGGATGCTGGGCACCGGGGAGCTGTTTTTT. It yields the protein CATSRGGGMLGTGELFF.

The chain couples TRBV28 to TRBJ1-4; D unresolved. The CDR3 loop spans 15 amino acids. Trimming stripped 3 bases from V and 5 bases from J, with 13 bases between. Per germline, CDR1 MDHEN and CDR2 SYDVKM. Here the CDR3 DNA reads TGTGCCAGCAGTTTTCTGGGGAGCGAAAATGAAAAACTGTTTTTT. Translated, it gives CASSFLGSENEKLFF.

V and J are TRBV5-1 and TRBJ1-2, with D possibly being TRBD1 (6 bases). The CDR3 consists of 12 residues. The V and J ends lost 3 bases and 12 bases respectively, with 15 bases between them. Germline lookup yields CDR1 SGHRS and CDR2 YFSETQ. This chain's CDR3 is CASSSDSRGNTF. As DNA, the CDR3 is TGCGCCAGCAGCTCGGACAGCCGGGGAAACACCTTC.

The CDR3 nucleotides read TGCGCCAGCATTGCGGGGGGCACCCCTTTAATCGGGGAGCTGTTTTTT. Protein: CASIAGGTPLIGELFF. The gene calls are TRBV5-1 and TRBJ2-2; 8 nucleotides align to TRBD2. The CDR3 runs 16 residues. Unmatched junction bases numbered 14, after V lost 6 bases and J lost 7 bases. CDR1 is SGHRS, CDR2 YFSETQ, per germline.

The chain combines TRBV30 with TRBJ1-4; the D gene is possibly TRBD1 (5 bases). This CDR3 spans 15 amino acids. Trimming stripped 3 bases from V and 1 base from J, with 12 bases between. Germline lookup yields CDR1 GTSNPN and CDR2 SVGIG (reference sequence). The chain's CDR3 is CAWSPGSGTNEKLFF. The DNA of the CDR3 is TGTGCCTGGAGCCCAGGGAGCGGAACTAATGAAAAACTGTTTTTT.

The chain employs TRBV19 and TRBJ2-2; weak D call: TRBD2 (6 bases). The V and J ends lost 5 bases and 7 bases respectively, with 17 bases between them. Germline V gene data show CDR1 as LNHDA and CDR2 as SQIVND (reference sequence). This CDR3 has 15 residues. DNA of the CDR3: TGTGCCAGTAGTCTCGGGACTCAGGGTGTCGGGGAGCTGTTTTTT. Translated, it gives CASSLGTQGVGELFF. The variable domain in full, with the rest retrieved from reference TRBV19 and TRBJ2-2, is DGGITQSPKYLFRKEGQNVTLSCEQNLNHDAMYWYRQDPGQGLRLIYYSQIVNDFQKGDIAEGYSVSREKKESFPLTVTSAQKNPTAFYLCASSLGTQGVGELFFGEGSRLTVL.

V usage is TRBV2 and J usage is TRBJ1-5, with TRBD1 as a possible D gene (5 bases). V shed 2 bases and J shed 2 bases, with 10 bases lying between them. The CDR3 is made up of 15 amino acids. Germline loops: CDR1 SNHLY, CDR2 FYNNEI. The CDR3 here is CASSESRAGNQPQHF. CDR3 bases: TGTGCCAGCAGTGAATCCAGGGCGGGCAATCAGCCCCAGCATTTT.

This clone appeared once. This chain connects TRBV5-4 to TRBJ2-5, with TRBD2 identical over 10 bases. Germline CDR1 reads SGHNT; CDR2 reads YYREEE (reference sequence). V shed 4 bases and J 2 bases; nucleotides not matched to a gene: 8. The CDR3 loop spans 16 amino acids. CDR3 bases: TGTGCCAGCAGCCATGGGACTAGCGAGGGACAAGAGACCCAGTACTTC. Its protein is CASSHGTSEGQETQYF.

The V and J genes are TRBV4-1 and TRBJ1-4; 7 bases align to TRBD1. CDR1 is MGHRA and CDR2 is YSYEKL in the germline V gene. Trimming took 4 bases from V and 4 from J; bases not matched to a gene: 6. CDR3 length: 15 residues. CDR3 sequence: CASSRRQGNNEKLFF. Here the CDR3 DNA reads TGCGCCAGCAGCCGACGACAGGGCAATAATGAAAAACTGTTTTTT.

The CDR3 protein is CAWNRGSGYTF. CDR3 sequence (DNA): TGTGCCTGGAATCGAGGTAGCGGCTACACCTTC. The gene calls are TRBV30 and TRBJ1-2; no reliable D call. CDR1 and CDR2 from the germline V gene are GTSNPN and SVGIG (reference sequence). The CDR3 has 11 residues. V lost 4 bases to trimming and J lost 8 bases, with 11 bases between them.

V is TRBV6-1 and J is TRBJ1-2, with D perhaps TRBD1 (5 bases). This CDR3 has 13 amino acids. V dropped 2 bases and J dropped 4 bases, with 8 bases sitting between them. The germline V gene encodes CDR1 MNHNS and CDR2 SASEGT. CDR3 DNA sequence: TGTGCCAGCAGTGAACAGGGCCCCTATGGCTACACCTTC. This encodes CASSEQGPYGYTF.

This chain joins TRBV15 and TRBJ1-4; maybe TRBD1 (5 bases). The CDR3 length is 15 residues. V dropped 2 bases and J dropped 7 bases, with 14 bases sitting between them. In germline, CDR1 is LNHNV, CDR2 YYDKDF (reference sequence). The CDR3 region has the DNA TGTGCCACCAGCAGACAAGGAGGGGTTAGTGAAAAACTGTTTTTT. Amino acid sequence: CATSRQGGVSEKLFF.

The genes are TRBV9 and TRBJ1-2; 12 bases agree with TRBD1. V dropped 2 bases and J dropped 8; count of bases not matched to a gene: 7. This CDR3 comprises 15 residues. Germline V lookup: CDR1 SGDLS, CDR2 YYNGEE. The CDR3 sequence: CASSVEGQGARGYTF. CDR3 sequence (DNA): TGTGCCAGCAGCGTTGAGGGACAGGGGGCACGGGGCTACACCTTC.

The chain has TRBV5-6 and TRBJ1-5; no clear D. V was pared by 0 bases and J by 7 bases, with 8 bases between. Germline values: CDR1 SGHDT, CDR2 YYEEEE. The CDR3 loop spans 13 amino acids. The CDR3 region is CASSLGGGQPQHF. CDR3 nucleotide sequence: TGTGCCAGCAGCTTGGGGGGAGGACAGCCCCAGCATTTT.

CDR3 bases: TGTGCCAGCAGCCAGTTGGTAGGTTCCTACAATGAGCAGTTCTTC. Residues: CASSQLVGSYNEQFF. The chain uses TRBV4-2 and TRBJ2-1, with unresolved D. This CDR3 comprises 15 residues. Trimming shortened V by 3 bases and J by 1 base, and 10 bases separated the two germline ends. Germline V gene data show CDR1 as LGHNA and CDR2 as YNFKEQ.